These 29 T cell receptor beta chains were sequenced from one sample in a study of human thymus T cells. Assay: immunoSEQ multiplex PCR; the TCRdb copy retains only in-frame clones and omits some. The table has about 78,000 clones, 95% to 98% seen once. Corrective heart surgery yielded resections, and these provided the thymus tissue. The specimen was thymus tissue. These TCRs come from a boy in the first two years of life with a congenital heart defect but otherwise immunologically healthy.

This chain connects TRBV19 to TRBJ2-1; D possibly corresponds to TRBD2 (6 bases). There are 14 residues in the CDR3. V was cut by 4 bases and J by 5 bases, with 12 bases left in between. The germline V gene has CDR1 LNHDA and CDR2 SQIVND (reference sequence). This chain's CDR3 is CASSTLAKDNEQFF. In nucleotides, the CDR3 is TGTGCCAGTAGTACCCTAGCGAAAGACAATGAGCAGTTCTTC.

V gene TRBV29-1 combines with J gene TRBJ1-2, with D hard to call. The V and J ends lost 4 bases and 0 bases respectively, with 6 bases between them. The CDR3 is 12 residues long. Germline V CDR1 and CDR2: SQVTM, ANQGSEA. The CDR3 bases are TGCAGCGTTGTGTACTCTAACTATGGCTACACCTTC. It encodes CSVVYSNYGYTF.

The V gene is TRBV4-3, the J gene TRBJ2-7; no firm D call. Trimming took 0 bases from V and 2 from J, leaving 8 bases between them. The length of the CDR3 is 14 residues. Germline CDR1 LGHNA, CDR2 YSLEER. The CDR3 bases are TGCGCCAGCAGCCAAGACTACGGGCCCTACGAGCAGTACTTC. As protein: CASSQDYGPYEQYF.

The sample holds one count of this clone. The chain recombines TRBV10-3 with TRBJ2-1, with 12 positions matching TRBD2. After removal of 0 bases from V and 1 base from J, the junction contained 10 bases not matched to a gene. CDR1 and CDR2 from the germline V gene are ENHRY and SYGVKD. The CDR3 runs 20 residues. DNA for the CDR3: TGTGCCATCAGTGAGTCTGCACGAGGCGGACTAGCGGGATCCTACAATGAGCAGTTCTTC. Its translation: CAISESARGGLAGSYNEQFF.

This CDR3 reads CATSRDAGKETQYF. The CDR3 nucleotides read TGTGCCACCAGCAGAGATGCGGGAAAAGAGACCCAGTACTTC. The chain combines TRBV15 with TRBJ2-5; weak D call: TRBD2 (6 bases). This CDR3 is 14 amino acids long. Germline assignment: CDR1 LNHNV and CDR2 YYDKDF (reference sequence). V was trimmed by 0 bases and J by 3 bases, leaving 8 bases between them.

This chain uses TRBV19 with TRBJ1-1, with D possibly being TRBD1 (6 bases). V was trimmed by 5 bases and J by 4 bases, leaving 11 bases between them. The CDR3 contains 13 residues. CDR1 LNHDA and CDR2 SQIVND come from the germline V gene (reference sequence). For the CDR3, the DNA is TGTGCCAGTAGTCAACAGGGTGGCACTGAAGCTTTCTTT. Protein sequence: CASSQQGGTEAFF. Variable domain in full (rest from reference TRBV19 and TRBJ1-1): DGGITQSPKYLFRKEGQNVTLSCEQNLNHDAMYWYRQDPGQGLRLIYYSQIVNDFQKGDIAEGYSVSREKKESFPLTVTSAQKNPTAFYLCASSQQGGTEAFFGQGTRLTVV.

V and J are TRBV2 and TRBJ2-1, with D possibly being TRBD2 (6 bases). Germline assignment: CDR1 SNHLY and CDR2 FYNNEI. V lost 4 bases to trimming and J lost 0 bases, with 16 bases between them. The CDR3 runs 17 residues. In DNA form, the CDR3 reads TGTGCCAGCAGTGGGTTTAAGGACGGGAGCTCCTACAATGAGCAGTTCTTC. This sequence encodes CASSGFKDGSSYNEQFF.

The V gene is TRBV10-3, the J gene TRBJ2-1; 7 bases map to TRBD2. From germline, CDR1 is ENHRY and CDR2 SYGVKD. The V gene end was trimmed by 6 bases and the J gene end by 0 bases; junction bases not matched to a gene: 5. CDR3 length: 15 amino acids. The CDR3 here is CAIRSGASSYNEQFF. DNA for the CDR3: TGTGCCATCAGGAGCGGGGCCAGCTCCTACAATGAGCAGTTCTTC.

This clone occurred once. The V call is TRBV11-3, the J call TRBJ2-7, with 7 bases aligning to TRBD1. After removal of 5 bases from V and 2 bases from J, the junction contained 15 bases not matched to a gene. Germline loops: CDR1 SGHNT, CDR2 YENEEA. The CDR3 covers 17 residues. The chain's CDR3 is CASSVPSGTAKPYEQYF. CDR3 sequence (DNA): TGTGCCAGCAGCGTACCGTCCGGGACAGCGAAACCCTACGAGCAGTACTTC. The entire variable domain, with the rest obtained from reference TRBV11-3 and TRBJ2-7, is as follows: EAGVVQSPRYKIIEKKQPVAFWCNPISGHNTLYWYLQNLGQGPELLIRYENEEAVDDSQLPKDRFSAERLKGVDSTLKIQPAELGDSAVYLCASSVPSGTAKPYEQYFGPGTRLTVT.

The rearrangement links TRBV2 to TRBJ2-1, with 7 nucleotides matching TRBD1. The CDR3 is 15 amino acids. The germline CDR1 and CDR2 sequences are SNHLY and FYNNEI. V shed 6 bases, J shed 4 bases, and the junction held 9 bases outside the gene matches. CDR3 in amino acids: CASSLRQGIYNEQFF. CDR3 nucleotides: TGTGCCAGCAGCCTTCGACAGGGAATTTACAATGAGCAGTTCTTC.

The V call is TRBV7-2, the J call TRBJ2-3; TRBD2 agrees at 10 bases. The CDR3 has 16 amino acids. After removal of 2 bases from V and 4 bases from J, the junction contained 6 bases not matched to a gene. Per the germline V gene, CDR1 is SGHTA and CDR2 is FQGNSA. This chain's CDR3 is CASSLLERGGPDTQYF. CDR3 DNA sequence: TGTGCCAGCAGCTTATTGGAGCGGGGGGGCCCAGATACGCAGTATTTT.

The V call is TRBV9, the J call TRBJ2-1; 9 nucleotides match TRBD2. This CDR3 comprises 13 residues. In germline, CDR1 is SGDLS, CDR2 YYNGEE. J was trimmed by 9 bases and V by 4 bases; bases with no gene match: 5. The CDR3: CASSRGLACEQFF. In nucleotides, the CDR3 is TGTGCCAGCAGCCGGGGACTAGCTTGTGAGCAGTTCTTC.

This clone has only one observation. This chain links TRBV28 with TRBJ2-7, with D tentatively TRBD1 (5 bases). Germline CDR1 reads MDHEN; CDR2 reads SYDVKM. This CDR3 spans 15 amino acids. V lost 1 base and J 5 bases, leaving 15 bases between the germline ends. DNA for the CDR3: TGTGCCAGCAGTTTATCAGCGTGGCAGGGCCACGAGCAGTACTTC. Translation: CASSLSAWQGHEQYF.

This chain connects TRBV2 to TRBJ1-2; no clear D gene. The CDR3 is 14 amino acids. With 0 bases removed from V and 2 bases from J, the gap between germline ends came to 7 bases. The germline V gene encodes CDR1 SNHLY and CDR2 FYNNEI. Written as DNA, the CDR3 is TGTGCCAGCAGTGAAGCGGGAAGGAACTATGGCTACACCTTC. It yields the protein CASSEAGRNYGYTF.

V is TRBV27 and J is TRBJ2-7, with D unclear. The CDR3 has 16 residues. The germline CDR1 and CDR2 sequences are MNHEY and SMNVEV (reference sequence). V was cut by 8 bases and J by 0 bases, with 20 bases left in between. The CDR3 nucleotides read TGTGCCAGCTCCGCCTGGTGGGATAGTAGCTCCTACGAGCAGTACTTC. It translates to CASSAWWDSSSYEQYF.

V gene TRBV19 combines with J gene TRBJ1-1; TRBD1 agrees at 8 bases. The CDR3 consists of 18 residues. The germline CDR1 and CDR2 sequences are LNHDA and SQIVND (reference sequence). Trimming took 0 bases from V and 1 from J; bases not matched to a gene: 10. In nucleotides, the CDR3 is TGTGCCAGTAGTATAGAGATATCCCCAGGGGGCCGGAACACTGAAGCTTTCTTT. It translates to CASSIEISPGGRNTEAFF.

The gene calls are TRBV4-1 and TRBJ2-7; D may be TRBD2 (5 bases). Germline V lookup: CDR1 MGHRA, CDR2 YSYEKL. V was trimmed by 4 bases and J by 3 bases, leaving 16 bases between them. The CDR3 is made up of 15 amino acids. The CDR3 reads CASSPLWSGSYEQYF. CDR3 DNA: TGCGCCAGCAGCCCCCTGTGGAGCGGAAGCTACGAGCAGTACTTC.

This chain joins TRBV19 and TRBJ2-3; D is undetermined. The germline V gene encodes CDR1 LNHDA and CDR2 SQIVND (reference sequence). V was trimmed by 3 bases and J by 1 base, leaving 17 bases between them. The CDR3 extends over 17 amino acids. In DNA form, the CDR3 reads TGTGCCAGTAGTATCGCCCTCCCCCACTTTGGCACAGATACGCAGTATTTT. This encodes CASSIALPHFGTDTQYF.

The chain uses TRBV5-1 and TRBJ2-2, with a possible D match to TRBD2 (5 bases). The germline CDR1 and CDR2 sequences are SGHRS and YFSETQ. The CDR3 spans 13 residues. Trimming removed 4 bases at V and 5 bases at J, with 9 bases between. The CDR3 sequence: CASSLPGTGELFF. CDR3 DNA sequence: TGCGCCAGCAGCCTGCCGGGAACCGGGGAGCTGTTTTTT. Together with reference TRBV5-1 and TRBJ2-2, the CDR3 gives the full variable domain: KAGVTQTPRYLIKTRGQQVTLSCSPISGHRSVSWYQQTPGQGLQFLFEYFSETQRNKGNFPGRFSGRQFSNSRSEMNVSTLELGDSALYLCASSLPGTGELFFGEGSRLTVL.

The chain combines TRBV14 with TRBJ2-7, with D possibly TRBD1 on 7 matching bases. V was pared by 4 bases and J by 3 bases, with 13 bases between. The CDR3 totals 14 residues. Germline V CDR1 and CDR2: SGHDN, FVKESK. The CDR3 DNA follows: TGTGCCAGCAGCCTGACAGGGAGGAACTACGAGCAGTACTTC. As protein: CASSLTGRNYEQYF.

The chain combines TRBV18 with TRBJ2-1, with 12 bases matching TRBD1. CDR3 size: 16 residues. Germline V lookup: CDR1 KGHSH, CDR2 LQKENI. Losses at the gene ends were 4 bases for V and 5 bases for J; bases not matched to a gene: 6. CDR3: CASSLWGQGAHNEQFF. The CDR3 DNA sequence: TGTGCCAGCTCACTATGGGGACAGGGGGCCCACAATGAGCAGTTCTTC.

V gene TRBV4-1 combines with J gene TRBJ1-2; D is undetermined. With 3 bases removed from V and 4 bases from J, the gap between germline ends came to 12 bases. Germline V gene sequence: CDR1 MGHRA, CDR2 YSYEKL. This CDR3 has 14 residues. CDR3 nucleotide sequence: TGCGCCAGCAGCCACGAATCAGACGGCTATGGCTACACCTTC. As protein: CASSHESDGYGYTF.

The chain has TRBV27 and TRBJ1-4, with 8 bases identical to TRBD1. This CDR3 contains 15 residues. In germline, CDR1 is MNHEY, CDR2 SMNVEV (reference sequence). The J segment lost 8 bases and the V segment lost 4 bases, leaving 9 bases of the junction unmatched. The DNA for the CDR3 is TGTGCCAGCAGTTCGATCGGACAGGGAGGAGAAAAACTGTTTTTT. Protein: CASSSIGQGGEKLFF.

The chain's CDR3 is CAISPVKAFYNEQFF. DNA for the CDR3: TGTGCCATCAGCCCCGTTAAGGCCTTTTACAATGAGCAGTTCTTC. The chain couples TRBV10-3 to TRBJ2-1; D unresolved. Deletions cut 6 bases from V and 4 bases from J, with 16 bases between. The germline gives CDR1 ENHRY, CDR2 SYGVKD. This CDR3 has 15 amino acids.

The V and J genes are TRBV28 and TRBJ1-1, with a possible D match to TRBD1 (5 bases). CDR3 length equals 14 residues. V was cut by 3 bases and J by 7 bases, with 15 bases left in between. Germline V gene lookup returns CDR1 MDHEN and CDR2 SYDVKM. The CDR3 bases are TGTGCCAGCAGTTTTTCGGTTCAGGGAATTGAAGCTTTCTTT. Protein product: CASSFSVQGIEAFF.

V gene TRBV14 combines with J gene TRBJ2-7, with 11 positions matching TRBD2. V lost 6 bases to trimming and J lost 2 bases; unmatched junction nucleotides: 6. From germline, CDR1 is SGHDN and CDR2 FVKESK. This CDR3 comprises 15 residues. Here the CDR3 reads CASSHLAGGAYEQYF. DNA for the CDR3: TGTGCCAGCAGTCACCTAGCGGGGGGCGCCTACGAGCAGTACTTC.

The chain recombines TRBV5-1 with TRBJ2-1, with 7 bases identical to TRBD1. This CDR3 has 14 amino acids. V shed 4 bases, J shed 9 bases, and the junction held 10 bases outside the gene matches. The germline CDR1 and CDR2 sequences are SGHRS and YFSETQ. CDR3 region: CASSPDRARVEQFF. DNA for the CDR3: TGCGCCAGCAGCCCCGACAGGGCCAGGGTTGAGCAGTTCTTC.

CDR3 sequence (DNA): TGTGCCAGCAGCCAAGACGGTTTGAGACAGGGGTACGGAAACACCATATATTTT. It codes for CASSQDGLRQGYGNTIYF. V gene TRBV14 combines with J gene TRBJ1-3, with TRBD1 matching over 8 bases. This CDR3 region has 18 residues. V shed 0 bases, J shed 4 bases, and the junction held 11 bases outside the gene matches. The germline V gene encodes CDR1 SGHDN and CDR2 FVKESK.

The chain links TRBV27 to TRBJ2-1; 9 bases line up with TRBD1. CDR3 length: 17 amino acids. V trimming: 4 bases; J trimming: 4 bases; junction bases outside the gene matches: 11. Germline loops: CDR1 MNHEY, CDR2 SMNVEV (reference sequence). CDR3 residues: CASSSLLQGARYNEQFF. CDR3 sequence (DNA): TGTGCCAGCAGTTCCCTCCTACAGGGGGCCAGGTACAATGAGCAGTTCTTC.